These 12 T cell receptor beta chains were sequenced from one sample in a study of blood T cell repertoires in COVID-19. Some clones are missing from TCRdb's copy, which holds only in-frame ones; the method was immunoSEQ multiplex PCR. The sample lists approximately 85,000 clones, roughly 89% occurring once. What was sequenced was peripheral blood. The receptors were gathered from a man over 45 with active or convalescent COVID-19.

This clone was picked up one time. Other DNA sequences in this sample translate to the same CDR3. The rearrangement uses TRBV6-5 and TRBJ1-1; 8 nucleotides line up with TRBD1. V lost 6 bases and J lost 3; bases outside the gene matches: 3. Germline V CDR1 and CDR2: MNHEY, SVGAGI. This CDR3 comprises 13 residues. The CDR3 bases are TGTGCCAGCAGCTCGGACAGGGACACTGAAGCTTTCTTT. It translates to CASSSDRDTEAFF.

V and J are TRBV27 and TRBJ2-3; D uncertain. CDR1 and CDR2 from the germline V gene are MNHEY and SMNVEV (reference sequence). This CDR3 is built from 14 residues. The ends were cut back, 0 bases at V and 0 bases at J, with 4 bases in the middle. The CDR3 nucleotides are TGTGCCAGCAGTTTATCACTTAGCACAGATACGCAGTATTTT. Protein sequence: CASSLSLSTDTQYF.

This clone has a single count. V and J are TRBV28 and TRBJ1-2; D is uncertain. Deletions cut 5 bases from V and 6 bases from J, with 13 bases between. The CDR3 spans 13 residues. Germline CDR1 MDHEN, CDR2 SYDVKM. The CDR3 nucleotides are TGTGCCAGCAGTATTCGAGGGAGGGATGGCTACACCTTC. Its protein product is CASSIRGRDGYTF.

The J gene is TRBJ2-2, the V gene TRBV6-5; TRBD2 aligns across 7 bases. The germline gives CDR1 MNHEY, CDR2 SVGAGI. V trimming: 7 bases; J trimming: 4 bases; junction bases outside the gene matches: 6. The CDR3 is made up of 14 amino acids. This chain's CDR3 is CASNPGLSTGELFF. CDR3 DNA sequence: TGTGCCAGCAATCCGGGACTATCCACCGGGGAGCTGTTTTTT.

The chain couples TRBV4-2 to TRBJ1-6; maybe TRBD1 (6 bases). Germline V gene lookup returns CDR1 LGHNA and CDR2 YNFKEQ. The CDR3 contains 15 residues. Trimming shortened V by 0 bases and J by 4 bases, and 7 bases separated the two germline ends. This chain's CDR3 is CASSQEGQYNSPLHF. CDR3 coding DNA: TGTGCCAGCAGCCAAGAGGGACAATATAATTCACCCCTCCACTTT.

This chain uses TRBV6-2 or TRBV6-3 with TRBJ2-1; weak D call: TRBD1 (6 bases). The germline gives CDR1 MNHEY, CDR2 SVGEGT. V was cut by 2 bases and J by 3 bases, with 8 bases left in between. The CDR3 spans 14 residues. CDR3 nucleotides: TGTGCCAGCAGTTACCCGGACAGCTACAATGAGCAGTTCTTC. It translates to CASSYPDSYNEQFF.

This chain links TRBV12-3 or TRBV12-4 with TRBJ2-2, with D unresolved. V lost 6 bases, J lost 2 bases, and 4 bases lay in between. This CDR3 region has 12 residues. CDR3 protein: CASRTNTGELFF. CDR3 nucleotide sequence: TGTGCCAGCAGGACAAACACCGGGGAGCTGTTTTTT.

The chain recombines TRBV5-4 with TRBJ2-5; D possibly corresponds to TRBD2 (6 bases). The CDR3 length is 16 residues. Trimming took off 4 bases at V and 4 bases at J, with 20 bases between the two ends. CDR1 and CDR2 (germline): SGHNT, YYREEE (reference sequence). CDR3 loop: CASSTSRPLFGETQYF. The CDR3 nucleotides read TGTGCCAGCAGCACTAGCCGCCCCCTCTTCGGAGAGACCCAGTACTTC.

The chain combines TRBV28 with TRBJ1-4; no reliable D call. CDR1 is MDHEN and CDR2 is SYDVKM in the germline V gene. This CDR3 is 18 amino acids long. Trimming took 5 bases from V and 3 from J, leaving 22 bases between them. CDR3: CASSPSPELLGPNEKLFF. DNA of the CDR3: TGTGCCAGCAGTCCCTCACCTGAGCTTCTTGGGCCTAATGAAAAACTGTTTTTT.

This clone occurred once. This chain uses TRBV24-1 with TRBJ2-6; D may be TRBD1 (6 bases). The length of the CDR3 is 16 residues. V was trimmed by 4 bases and J by 7 bases, leaving 16 bases between them. Per germline, CDR1 KGHDR and CDR2 SFDVKD. The CDR3 region has the DNA TGTGCCACCAGTGACCCCGGGACACCCGGAGCCAACGTCCTGACTTTC. Amino acid sequence: CATSDPGTPGANVLTF.

The chain joins TRBV19 to TRBJ2-1; 7 bases are shared with TRBD1. V lost 4 bases to trimming and J lost 4 bases; unmatched junction nucleotides: 7. In germline, CDR1 is LNHDA, CDR2 SQIVND (reference sequence). The CDR3 contains 15 residues. The CDR3 bases are TGTGCCAGTAGTAGAACCGGGACAGATTACAATGAGCAGTTCTTC. Encoded protein: CASSRTGTDYNEQFF.

This chain connects TRBV19 to TRBJ1-5; the D is unclear. The germline CDR1 and CDR2 sequences are LNHDA and SQIVND (reference sequence). V lost 5 bases and J lost 3, with 17 bases in between. This CDR3 is 16 amino acids long. CDR3 DNA sequence: TGTGCCAGTAGTCCCAACCTCGAGTCCTACAATCAGCCCCAGCATTTT. This encodes CASSPNLESYNQPQHF.